This entry lists 5 T cell receptor beta chains sequenced from one sample in a study of T cell responses to AZD1222 COVID-19 vaccine. The assay was immunoSEQ multiplex PCR, and TCRdb's table has in-frame clones only and misses some. The data show fewer than 150,000 clones, with under 85% seen just once and over 5.5% held by the top ten. The specimen comprised peripheral blood, sampled on day 0 of AZD1222 vaccination. Receptors were obtained from an adult in good health.

A few counts support this clone. CDR3 residues: CASSLSTGAETQYF. The CDR3 nucleotides read TGTGCCAGCAGTTTATCGACGGGGGCAGAGACCCAGTACTTC. This sequence joins TRBV27 and TRBJ2-5, with D perhaps TRBD1 or TRBD2 (6 bases each). The length of the CDR3 is 14 residues. Trimming shortened V by 0 bases and J by 4 bases, and 9 bases separated the two germline ends. Germline assignment: CDR1 MNHEY and CDR2 SMNVEV (reference sequence).

The gene calls are TRBV3-1 (or the pseudogene TRBV3-2) and TRBJ1-4; weak D call: TRBD1 (5 bases). The length of the CDR3 is 15 residues. V was shortened by 4 bases and J by 7 bases, with 16 bases between the two germline ends. Germline CDR1 is LGHDT and CDR2 is YNNKEL (reference sequence). CDR3 protein: CASSLRGPTGEKLFF. The CDR3 DNA follows: TGTGCCAGCAGCCTCCGGGGTCCTACAGGTGAAAAACTGTTTTTT.

This clone was detected once. V usage is TRBV19 and J usage is TRBJ1-5, with a weak D call TRBD1 (5 bases). Per the germline V gene, CDR1 is LNHDA and CDR2 is SQIVND (reference sequence). The CDR3 contains 14 residues. V lost 7 bases to trimming and J lost 3 bases, with 13 bases between them. DNA for the CDR3: TGTGCCAGTAAGGGGCAGACTTTCAATCAGCCCCAGCATTTT. Translated, it gives CASKGQTFNQPQHF.

This chain connects TRBV10-1 to TRBJ1-6, with D tentatively TRBD1 (5 bases). This CDR3 spans 15 amino acids. Trimming cost V 3 bases and J 7 bases, with 13 bases left between them. Germline V gene lookup returns CDR1 WNHNN and CDR2 SYGVQD (reference sequence). The CDR3 loop is CASSERPGLNSPLHF. CDR3 nucleotides: TGCGCCAGCAGTGAACGTCCGGGACTAAATTCACCCCTCCACTTT.

The chain recombines TRBV28 with TRBJ1-2, with 10 bases fitting TRBD1. This CDR3 has 16 residues. Losses at the gene ends were 6 bases for V and 8 bases for J; bases not matched to a gene: 15. The germline V gene encodes CDR1 MDHEN and CDR2 SYDVKM. The CDR3 bases are TGTGCCAGCAGCCAAAGCTACCGGGACAGGGGTTACGGCTACACCTTC. Protein: CASSQSYRDRGYGYTF.